This T cell receptor (beta chain) is drawn from a study of naive and memory T cell subsets. Study observations and caveats: TCRs were reportedly recovered from both biopsy types, mostly tuberculin test sites. Potentially, T cell activation and differentiation skew this RNA-based measurement. More TCRs at tuberculin sites were read as hypersensitivity T cell infiltration.

Four PCR rounds used nested alpha and beta constant region primers plus the SP2 primer. Via MiXCR, TCRdb re-called the UMI-ligation and nested PCR reads, giving one row per CDR3 protein. This sample has 20,000 to 25,000 distinct CDR3 sequences; roughly 6% occur once, and the top ten carry roughly 6.2%. At least ten counts were recorded for this clonotype. Its antigen is unidentified. The treatment denotes: skin biopsy from PPD injection site in Mantoux-positive individual. TCR cDNA received a 3' ligated oligonucleotide that carried a UMI. Biopsied sites were PPD injections in people with a positive Mantoux test. V was shortened by 5 bases and J by 0 bases, with 5 bases between the two germline ends. This CDR3 spans 13 amino acids. The germline gives CDR1 SQVTM, CDR2 ANQGSEA.

Material: skin, obtained from a tuberculin skin test site. The gene calls are TRBV29-1 and TRBJ2-6, with no clear D. The sequence was collected from an adult in good health. The CDR3 sequence is CSVYISGANVLTF. The CDR3 region has the DNA TGCAGCGTTTATATCTCTGGGGCCAACGTCCTGACTTTC.